The clone carrying this TCR beta chain rates as large (0.1 to 1%). Its antigen remains unknown. The sample is drawn from a study of spatial heterogeneity in lung cancer. Background on the study: A consistent excess of beta-chain over alpha-chain sequences was detected. General observations from the study: The study found that expanded intratumoral alpha and beta TCR counts tracked tumor mutation counts.

TCRdb passed the 5' RACE reads through MiXCR, listing each CDR3 protein once. In the table there are about 4,000 distinct CDR3 sequences, roughly 4.3% of which are singletons. As for time point: sample taken at primary tumor resection. Germline assignment: CDR1 WSHSY and CDR2 SAAADI. V shed 5 bases and J 0 bases; nucleotides not matched to a gene: 7. The CDR3 is 16 residues long. The clonotype comes from a male donor with early-stage non-small cell lung cancer. This chain uses TRBV10-2 with TRBJ2-1, with 7 bases aligning to TRBD2. The material was lung tumor tissue, obtained at surgery. CDR3 DNA sequence: TGCGCCAGCAGTTATAGGAGCGGGGACTCCTACAATGAGCAGTTCTTC. This sequence encodes CASSYRSGDSYNEQFF.